The 6 T cell receptor beta chains reported below all come from one sample, sequenced in a study of control samples from healthy donors and cancer patients. The method was immunoSEQ multiplex PCR; TCRdb's version includes in-frame clones alone and lacks a portion of them. Counted here are 80,000 to 100,000 clones, 79% occurring once; the ten biggest clones make up 8% to 11%. Source material: blood. These receptor sequences come from a woman in her 30s in good health.

The CDR3 DNA follows: TGTGCCACCCGGGATTTGGCCTCTGGGGCCAACGTCCTGACTTTC. Amino acid sequence: CATRDLASGANVLTF. This chain links TRBV10-3 with TRBJ2-6, with a tentative D call TRBD2 (5 bases). CDR1 and CDR2 (germline): ENHRY, SYGVKD. V gave up 10 bases and J gave up 0 bases, with 13 bases separating them. The CDR3 is 15 amino acids.

The chain is built from TRBV6-2 or TRBV6-3 and TRBJ1-5; no firm D call. Germline V gives CDR1 MNHEY, CDR2 SVGEGT. The CDR3 contains 13 residues. Trimming stripped 0 bases from V and 0 bases from J, with 0 bases between. Written as DNA, the CDR3 is TGTGCCAGCAGTTACTCTAGCAATCAGCCCCAGCATTTT. Protein product: CASSYSSNQPQHF.

In the case of this clone: Other nucleotide sequences from this sample produce the same CDR3. This chain uses TRBV20-1 with TRBJ1-1; D is uncertain. V gave up 1 base and J gave up 5 bases, with 5 bases separating them. Germline-derived CDR1 and CDR2 are DFQATT and SNEGSKA (reference sequence). The CDR3 covers 11 residues. The CDR3 protein is CSARVGTEAFF. The DNA for the CDR3 is TGCAGTGCTAGAGTAGGGACTGAAGCTTTCTTT.

V and J are TRBV25-1 and TRBJ2-5; D perhaps matches TRBD2 (5 bases). Trimming shortened V by 6 bases and J by 4 bases, and 9 bases separated the two germline ends. CDR1 and CDR2 from the germline V gene are MGHDK and SYGVNS. The CDR3 contains 12 residues. CDR3 in DNA: TGTGCCAGCAGCCCAGGAGGAGAGACCCAGTACTTC. This gives the protein CASSPGGETQYF.

This rearrangement joins TRBV6-5 to TRBJ1-1; D gene ambiguous. CDR1 MNHEY and CDR2 SVGAGI come from the germline V gene. This CDR3 region has 15 residues. The V end was cut by 0 bases, the J end by 4 bases, with 12 bases between. This CDR3 reads CASSYSHSGRTEAFF. The CDR3 DNA follows: TGTGCCAGCAGTTACTCCCATTCTGGACGCACTGAAGCTTTCTTT.

The rearrangement links TRBV11-2 to TRBJ1-3; 7 bases are shared with TRBD1. V shed 6 bases, J shed 2 bases, and the junction held 4 bases outside the gene matches. The CDR3 sequence is 14 residues long. From germline, CDR1 is SGHAT and CDR2 FQNNGV. The CDR3 DNA is TGTGCCAGCAGGGTAACAGGGGCTGGAAACACCATATATTTT. This codes for CASRVTGAGNTIYF.